This T cell receptor beta chain originates from a study of OX40 agonist ivuxolimab in advanced cancers. About the research overall: Males comprised around 80% of the group, whose mean age was approximately 62 years (range roughly 20 to 90). Study-wide findings and caveats: Both CD4+ and CD8+ T cell populations in blood had undergone clonal expansion by week 6 at 0.1 to 3.0 mg/kg. CD8+ T cells showed, on average, more clonal expansion than CD4+ cells.

CDR3 size: 17 residues. In germline, CDR1 is LGHNT, CDR2 FRNRAP. V lost 0 bases and J 0 bases, leaving 14 bases between the germline ends. Details on this clone: Its matching antigen is unknown.

The method was immunoSEQ multiplex PCR; TCRdb's version includes in-frame clones alone and lacks a portion of them. Seen here are tens of thousands of clones, 65% to 85% observed once, and the top ten hold 1.5% to 2%. The sequenced sample was CD4+ or CD8+ T cells sorted from blood, obtained in a trial of the OX40 agonist ivuxolimab. The rearrangement joins TRBV12-5 to TRBJ1-1, with D hard to call. This TCR derives from an adult with an advanced solid tumor such as melanoma, head and neck, liver or kidney cancer. The CDR3 DNA follows: TGTGCTAGTGGTTTGGTACTGGGCTTCTACATGAACACTGAAGCTTTCTTT. This encodes CASGLVLGFYMNTEAFF.